These 10 T cell receptor beta chains came from one sample sequenced in a study of sequential checkpoint blockade in melanoma. Treatment given: randomized to nivolumab then ipilimumab (arm A) or the reverse (arm B). Sequenced by immunoSEQ multiplex PCR; TCRdb stores in-frame clones only, minus some. The data hold a few thousand clones, with around 23% observed a single time. This sample comprised tumor tissue (inferred from file names), obtained from a patient given nivolumab and ipilimumab in sequence. Source of these receptors: a human donor with melanoma.

CDR3: CASSGMTGGAANTEAFF. DNA of the CDR3: TGTGCCAGCAGCGGGATGACAGGGGGCGCGGCGAACACTGAAGCTTTCTTT. V is TRBV6-8 and J is TRBJ1-1; 10 bases are shared with TRBD1. The CDR3 sequence is 17 residues long. Germline CDR1 is MNHGY and CDR2 is SAAAGT. V lost 6 bases to trimming and J lost 1 base; unmatched junction nucleotides: 11.

The genes are TRBV6-8 and TRBJ1-2; D is undetermined. Germline V gives CDR1 MNHGY, CDR2 SAAAGT. Trimming pared 2 bases from V and 3 bases from J, leaving 10 bases between. CDR3 length: 14 residues. Here the CDR3 DNA reads TGTGCCAGCAGTTACGGCGGATTTGACTATGGCTACACCTTC. It encodes CASSYGGFDYGYTF.

Sample share makes this clone medium-sized. The chain uses TRBV19 and TRBJ2-7; TRBD1 matches 7 bases. Losses at the gene ends were 5 bases for V and 5 bases for J; bases not matched to a gene: 9. CDR1 is LNHDA, CDR2 SQIVND, per germline (reference sequence). CDR3 size: 14 residues. This CDR3 reads CASSPRGRINEQYF. In nucleotides, the CDR3 is TGTGCCAGTAGTCCGAGGGGGCGTATCAACGAGCAGTACTTC.

The chain recombines TRBV6-8 with TRBJ1-3, with D unclear. In germline, CDR1 is MNHGY, CDR2 SAAAGT. The CDR3 covers 18 residues. The V end was cut by 5 bases, the J end by 0 bases, with 20 bases between. Here the CDR3 DNA reads TGTGCCAGCAGTCCCCGAGCGGGGTTCCTCGTCTCTGGAAACACCATATATTTT. Its translation: CASSPRAGFLVSGNTIYF.

This clone is medium-sized within its sample. The V gene is TRBV30, the J gene TRBJ2-3; no reliable D call. The length of the CDR3 is 15 residues. Germline CDR1 GTSNPN, CDR2 SVGIG (reference sequence). The V end lost 4 bases, the J end lost 0 bases, and 14 bases lay between the germline ends. The CDR3 here is CAWNLEEISTDTQYF. The CDR3 DNA reads as TGTGCCTGGAATCTAGAGGAGATTAGCACAGATACGCAGTATTTT.

In its sample, this clone was seen a few times. The chain employs TRBV6-8 and TRBJ1-5; D not resolved. The V end was cut by 4 bases, the J end by 0 bases, with 4 bases between. Per germline, CDR1 MNHGY and CDR2 SAAAGT. This CDR3 spans 13 amino acids. CDR3 nucleotides: TGTGCCAGCAGTTCATATAGCAATCAGCCCCAGCATTTT. It specifies CASSSYSNQPQHF.

CDR3 sequence (DNA): TGTGCCAGCTCACCACGGGCAGGACAAAATGAAAAACTGTTTTTT. Translated: CASSPRAGQNEKLFF. The chain couples TRBV18 to TRBJ1-4; a weak D match, TRBD1 (5 bases). Germline V lookup: CDR1 KGHSH, CDR2 LQKENI. The CDR3 is 15 residues long. Trimming left V 1 base short and J 5 bases short, with 11 bases between.

The chain combines TRBV30 with TRBJ1-1; weak D call: TRBD1 (5 bases). The ends were cut back, 4 bases at V and 3 bases at J, with 12 bases in the middle. The CDR3 covers 13 residues. Germline V gene sequence: CDR1 GTSNPN, CDR2 SVGIG (reference sequence). The CDR3 DNA sequence: TGTGCCTGGATTTGGAGGGACTACACTGAAGCTTTCTTT. Its protein product is CAWIWRDYTEAFF.

CDR3 protein: CASSYGSSYNSPLHF. CDR3 DNA: TGTGCCAGCAGTTACGGGAGCTCCTATAATTCACCCCTCCACTTT. V and J are TRBV6-8 and TRBJ1-6; D is ambiguous. The ends were cut back, 2 bases at V and 0 bases at J, with 5 bases in the middle. The CDR3 spans 15 residues. Germline V gene sequence: CDR1 MNHGY, CDR2 SAAAGT.

The chain carries TRBV30 and TRBJ2-3; D gene uncertain. With 1 base removed from V and 12 bases from J, the gap between germline ends came to 14 bases. The CDR3 extends over 12 amino acids. Germline values: CDR1 GTSNPN, CDR2 SVGIG (reference sequence). Here the CDR3 reads CAWSGPGTPQYF. CDR3 nucleotides: TGTGCCTGGAGTGGTCCCGGTACCCCTCAGTATTTT.